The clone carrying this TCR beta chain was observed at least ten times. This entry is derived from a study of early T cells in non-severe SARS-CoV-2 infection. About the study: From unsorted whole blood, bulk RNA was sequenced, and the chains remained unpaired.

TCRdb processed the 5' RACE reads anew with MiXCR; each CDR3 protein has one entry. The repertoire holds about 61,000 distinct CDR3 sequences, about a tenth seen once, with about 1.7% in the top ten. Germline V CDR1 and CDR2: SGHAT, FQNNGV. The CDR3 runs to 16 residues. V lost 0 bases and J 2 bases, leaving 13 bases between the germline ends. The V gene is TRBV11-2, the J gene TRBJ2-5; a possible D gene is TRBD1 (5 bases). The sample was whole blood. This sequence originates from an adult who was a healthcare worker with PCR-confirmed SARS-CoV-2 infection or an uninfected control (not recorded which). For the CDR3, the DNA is TGTGCCAGCAGCTTAGATCGTAAGGGGATACAAGAGACCCAGTACTTC. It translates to CASSLDRKGIQETQYF.